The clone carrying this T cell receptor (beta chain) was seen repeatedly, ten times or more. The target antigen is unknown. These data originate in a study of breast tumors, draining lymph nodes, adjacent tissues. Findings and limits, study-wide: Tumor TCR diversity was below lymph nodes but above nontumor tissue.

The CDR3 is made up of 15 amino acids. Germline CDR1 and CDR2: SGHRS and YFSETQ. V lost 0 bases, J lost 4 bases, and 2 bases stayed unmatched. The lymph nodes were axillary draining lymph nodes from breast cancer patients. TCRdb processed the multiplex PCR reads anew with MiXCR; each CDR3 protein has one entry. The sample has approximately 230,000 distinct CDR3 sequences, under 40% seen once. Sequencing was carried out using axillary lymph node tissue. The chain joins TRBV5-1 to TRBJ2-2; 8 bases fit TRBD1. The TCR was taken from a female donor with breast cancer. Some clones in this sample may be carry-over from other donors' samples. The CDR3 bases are TGCGCCAGCAGCTTGGAAGGGACAGGCACCGGGGAGCTGTTTTTT. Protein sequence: CASSLEGTGTGELFF.